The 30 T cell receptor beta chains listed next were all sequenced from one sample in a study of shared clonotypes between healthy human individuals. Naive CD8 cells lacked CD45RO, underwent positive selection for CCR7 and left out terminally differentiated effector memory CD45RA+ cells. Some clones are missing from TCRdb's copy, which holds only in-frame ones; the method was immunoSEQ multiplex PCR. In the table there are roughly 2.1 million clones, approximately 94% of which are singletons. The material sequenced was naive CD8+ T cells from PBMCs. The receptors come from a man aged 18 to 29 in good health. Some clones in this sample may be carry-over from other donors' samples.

In DNA, the CDR3 is TGTGCCAGTAGCTCGGACAGGGGATGGAGCGAGCAGTACTTC. Amino acids: CASSSDRGWSEQYF. The chain recombines TRBV19 with TRBJ2-7; 9 positions match TRBD1. Germline V gene lookup returns CDR1 LNHDA and CDR2 SQIVND (reference sequence). This CDR3 is built from 14 residues. With V trimmed by 6 bases and J by 6 bases, 9 bases remained unmatched.

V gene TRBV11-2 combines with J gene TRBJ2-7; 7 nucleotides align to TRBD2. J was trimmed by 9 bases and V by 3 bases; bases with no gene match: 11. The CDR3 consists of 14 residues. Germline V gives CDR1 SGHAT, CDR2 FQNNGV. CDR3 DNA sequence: TGTGCCAGCAGCTTTGGCGGGAGAGTGGGTGGGCAGTACTTC. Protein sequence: CASSFGGRVGGQYF.

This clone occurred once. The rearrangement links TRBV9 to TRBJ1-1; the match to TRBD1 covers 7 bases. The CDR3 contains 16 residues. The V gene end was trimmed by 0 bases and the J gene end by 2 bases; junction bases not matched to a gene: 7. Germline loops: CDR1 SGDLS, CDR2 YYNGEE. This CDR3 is CASSVARAGGNTEAFF. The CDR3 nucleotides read TGTGCCAGCAGCGTAGCTCGGGCAGGGGGTAACACTGAAGCTTTCTTT.

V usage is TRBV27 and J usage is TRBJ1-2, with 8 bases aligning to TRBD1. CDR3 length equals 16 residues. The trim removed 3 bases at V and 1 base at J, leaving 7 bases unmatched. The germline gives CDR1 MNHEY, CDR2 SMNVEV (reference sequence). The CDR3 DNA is TGTGCCAGCAGTTTTCGCGCGACAGGGGTTAACTATGGCTACACCTTC. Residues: CASSFRATGVNYGYTF.

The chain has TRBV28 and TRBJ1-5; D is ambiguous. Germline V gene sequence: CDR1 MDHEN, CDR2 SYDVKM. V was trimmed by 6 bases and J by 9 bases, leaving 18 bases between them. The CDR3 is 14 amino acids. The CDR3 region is CASSHEDPVGPQHF. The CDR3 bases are TGTGCCAGCAGCCACGAGGACCCCGTCGGGCCCCAGCATTTT.

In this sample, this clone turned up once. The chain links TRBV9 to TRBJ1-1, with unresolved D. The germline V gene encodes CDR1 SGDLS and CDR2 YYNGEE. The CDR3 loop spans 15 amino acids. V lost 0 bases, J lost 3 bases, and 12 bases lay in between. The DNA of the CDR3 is TGTGCCAGCAGCGTAGACCCGGAGCCGGACACTGAAGCTTTCTTT. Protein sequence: CASSVDPEPDTEAFF.

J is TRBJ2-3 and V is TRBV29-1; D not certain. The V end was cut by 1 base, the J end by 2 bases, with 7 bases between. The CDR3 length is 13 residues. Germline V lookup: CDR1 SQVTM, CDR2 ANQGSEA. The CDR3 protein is CSVEGPYTDTQYF. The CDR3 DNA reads TGCAGCGTTGAAGGACCCTACACAGATACGCAGTATTTT.

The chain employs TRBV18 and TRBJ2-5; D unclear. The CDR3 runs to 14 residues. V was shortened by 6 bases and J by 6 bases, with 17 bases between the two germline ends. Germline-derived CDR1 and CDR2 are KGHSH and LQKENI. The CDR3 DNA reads TGTGCCAGCTCCCCAACAACGAACTTCAAGACCCAGTACTTC. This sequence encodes CASSPTTNFKTQYF.

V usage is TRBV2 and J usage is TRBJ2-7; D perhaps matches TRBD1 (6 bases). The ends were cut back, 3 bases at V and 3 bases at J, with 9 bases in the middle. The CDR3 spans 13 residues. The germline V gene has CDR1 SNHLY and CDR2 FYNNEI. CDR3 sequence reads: CASSEGTYYEQYF. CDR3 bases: TGTGCCAGCAGTGAGGGGACATACTACGAGCAGTACTTC.

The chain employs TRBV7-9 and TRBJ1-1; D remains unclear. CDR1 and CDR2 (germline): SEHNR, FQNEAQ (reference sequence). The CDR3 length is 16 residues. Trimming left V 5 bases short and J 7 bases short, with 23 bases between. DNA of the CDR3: TGTGCCAGCAGCCCCCTCCGTCCGGCCAGGACTCTTGAAGCTTTCTTT. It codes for CASSPLRPARTLEAFF.

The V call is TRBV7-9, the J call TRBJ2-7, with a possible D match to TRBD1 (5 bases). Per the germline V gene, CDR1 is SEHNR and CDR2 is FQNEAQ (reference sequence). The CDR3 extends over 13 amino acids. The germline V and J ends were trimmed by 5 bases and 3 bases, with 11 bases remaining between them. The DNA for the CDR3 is TGTGCCAGCAGCCAGGGCAGGAGCTACGAGCAGTACTTC. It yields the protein CASSQGRSYEQYF.

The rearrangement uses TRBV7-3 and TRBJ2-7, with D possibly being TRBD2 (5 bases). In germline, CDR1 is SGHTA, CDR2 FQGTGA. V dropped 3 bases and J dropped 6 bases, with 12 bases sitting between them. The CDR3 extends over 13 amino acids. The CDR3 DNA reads TGTGCCAGCAGCTTGGGCTCTCGGGGCGAGCAGTACTTC. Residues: CASSLGSRGEQYF. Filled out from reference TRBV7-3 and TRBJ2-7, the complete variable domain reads GAGVSQTPSNKVTEKGKYVELRCDPISGHTALYWYRQSLGQGPEFLIYFQGTGAADDSGLPNDRFFAVRPEGSVSTLKIQRTERGDSAVYLCASSLGSRGEQYFGPGTRLTVT.

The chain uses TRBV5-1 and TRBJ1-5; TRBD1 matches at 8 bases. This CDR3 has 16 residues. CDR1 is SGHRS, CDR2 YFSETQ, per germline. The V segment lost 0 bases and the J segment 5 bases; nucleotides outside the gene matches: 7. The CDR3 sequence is CASSLERQGPYQPQHF. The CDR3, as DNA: TGCGCCAGCAGCTTGGAGAGACAGGGGCCCTATCAGCCCCAGCATTTT.

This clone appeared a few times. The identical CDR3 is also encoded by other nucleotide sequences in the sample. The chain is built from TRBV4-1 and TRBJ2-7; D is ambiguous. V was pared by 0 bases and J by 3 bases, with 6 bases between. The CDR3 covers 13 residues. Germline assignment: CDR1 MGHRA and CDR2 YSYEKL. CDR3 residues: CASSQEWSYEQYF. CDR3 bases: TGCGCCAGCAGCCAAGAGTGGAGCTACGAGCAGTACTTC.

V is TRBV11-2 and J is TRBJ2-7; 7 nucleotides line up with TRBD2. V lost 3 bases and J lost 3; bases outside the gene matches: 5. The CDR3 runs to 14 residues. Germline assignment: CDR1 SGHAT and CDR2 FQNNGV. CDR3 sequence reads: CASSFSGYDYEQYF. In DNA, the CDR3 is TGTGCCAGCAGCTTTAGCGGGTACGACTACGAGCAGTACTTC.

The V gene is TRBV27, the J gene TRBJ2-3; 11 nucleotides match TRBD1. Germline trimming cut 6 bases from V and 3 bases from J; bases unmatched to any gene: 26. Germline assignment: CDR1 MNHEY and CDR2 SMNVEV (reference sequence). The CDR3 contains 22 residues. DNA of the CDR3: TGTGCCAGCAGATCCGGGACAGGGGGAGGGGGTTTTGAAGGAGTATATACAGATACGCAGTATTTT. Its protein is CASRSGTGGGGFEGVYTDTQYF.

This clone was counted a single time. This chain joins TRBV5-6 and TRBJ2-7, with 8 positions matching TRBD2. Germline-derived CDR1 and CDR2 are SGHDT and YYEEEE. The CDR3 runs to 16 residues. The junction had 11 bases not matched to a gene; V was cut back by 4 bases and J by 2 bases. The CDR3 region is CASSLSGALQTYEQYF. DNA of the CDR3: TGTGCCAGCAGCCTTAGCGGGGCACTTCAAACCTACGAGCAGTACTTC. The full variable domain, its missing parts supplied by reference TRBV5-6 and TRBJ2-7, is DAGVTQSPTHLIKTRGQQVTLRCSPKSGHDTVSWYQQALGQGPQFIFQYYEEEERQRGNFPDRFSGHQFPNYSSELNVNALLLGDSALYLCASSLSGALQTYEQYFGPGTRLTVT.

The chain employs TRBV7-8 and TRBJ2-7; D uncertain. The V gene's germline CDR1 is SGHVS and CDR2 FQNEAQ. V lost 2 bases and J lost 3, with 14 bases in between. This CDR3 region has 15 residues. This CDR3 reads CASSLKGEKVYEQYF. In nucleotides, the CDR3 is TGTGCCAGCAGCTTAAAAGGTGAGAAGGTCTACGAGCAGTACTTC.

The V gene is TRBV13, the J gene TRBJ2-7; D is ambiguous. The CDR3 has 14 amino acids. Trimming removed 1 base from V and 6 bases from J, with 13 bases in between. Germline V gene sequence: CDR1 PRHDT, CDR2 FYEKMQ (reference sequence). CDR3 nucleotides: TGTGCCAGCAGCTTAGCCCGTGGTGGGGTCGAGCAGTACTTC. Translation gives CASSLARGGVEQYF.

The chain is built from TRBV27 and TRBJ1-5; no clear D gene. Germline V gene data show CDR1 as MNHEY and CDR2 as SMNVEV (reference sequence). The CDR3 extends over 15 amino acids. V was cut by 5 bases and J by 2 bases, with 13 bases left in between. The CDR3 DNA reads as TGTGCCAGCAGTCCTTCAAGGGCCGGCAATCAGCCCCAGCATTTT. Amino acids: CASSPSRAGNQPQHF.

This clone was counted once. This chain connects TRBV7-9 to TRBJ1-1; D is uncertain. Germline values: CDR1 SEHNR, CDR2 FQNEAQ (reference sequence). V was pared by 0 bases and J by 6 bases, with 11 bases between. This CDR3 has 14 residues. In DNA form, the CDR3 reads TGTGCCAGCAGCTTAGCGGGTTCAGGCCCTGAAGCTTTCTTT. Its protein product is CASSLAGSGPEAFF.

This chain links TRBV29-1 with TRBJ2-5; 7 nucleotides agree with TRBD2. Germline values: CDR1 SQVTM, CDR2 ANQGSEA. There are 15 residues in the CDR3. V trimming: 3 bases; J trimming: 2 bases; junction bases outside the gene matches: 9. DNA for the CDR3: TGCAGCGTTGACGCTCAGACTAGCCCTCAAGAGACCCAGTACTTC. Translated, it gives CSVDAQTSPQETQYF.

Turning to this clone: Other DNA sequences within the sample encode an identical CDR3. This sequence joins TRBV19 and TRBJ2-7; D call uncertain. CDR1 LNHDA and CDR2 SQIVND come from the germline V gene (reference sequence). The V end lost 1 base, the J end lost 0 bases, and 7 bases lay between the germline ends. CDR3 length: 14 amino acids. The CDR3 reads CASSIAGSSYEQYF. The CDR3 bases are TGTGCCAGTAGTATAGCTGGCAGCTCCTACGAGCAGTACTTC. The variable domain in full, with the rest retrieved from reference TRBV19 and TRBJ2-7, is DGGITQSPKYLFRKEGQNVTLSCEQNLNHDAMYWYRQDPGQGLRLIYYSQIVNDFQKGDIAEGYSVSREKKESFPLTVTSAQKNPTAFYLCASSIAGSSYEQYFGPGTRLTVT.

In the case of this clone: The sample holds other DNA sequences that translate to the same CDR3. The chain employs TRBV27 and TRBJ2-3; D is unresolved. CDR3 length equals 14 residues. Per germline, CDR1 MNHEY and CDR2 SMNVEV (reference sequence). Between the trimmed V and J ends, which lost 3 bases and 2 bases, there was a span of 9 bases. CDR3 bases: TGTGCCAGCAGTTTGTGGGATAACACAGATACGCAGTATTTT. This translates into CASSLWDNTDTQYF.

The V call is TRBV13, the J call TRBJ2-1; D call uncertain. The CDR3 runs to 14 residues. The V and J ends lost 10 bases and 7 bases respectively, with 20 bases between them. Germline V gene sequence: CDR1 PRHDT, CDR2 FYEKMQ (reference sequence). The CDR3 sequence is CAINWVGLGNEQFF. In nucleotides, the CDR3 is TGTGCCATCAACTGGGTGGGGTTGGGGAATGAGCAGTTCTTC.

CDR3 DNA sequence: TGTGCCAGCAGGTTAGCGGGAGGGCCGGGTGAGCAGTTCTTC. Translated, it gives CASRLAGGPGEQFF. The rearrangement uses TRBV27 and TRBJ2-1, with 11 bases identical to TRBD2. CDR1 is MNHEY and CDR2 is SMNVEV in the germline V gene (reference sequence). The CDR3 loop spans 14 amino acids. J gave up 9 bases and V 6 bases, and 7 bases lay outside the gene matches.

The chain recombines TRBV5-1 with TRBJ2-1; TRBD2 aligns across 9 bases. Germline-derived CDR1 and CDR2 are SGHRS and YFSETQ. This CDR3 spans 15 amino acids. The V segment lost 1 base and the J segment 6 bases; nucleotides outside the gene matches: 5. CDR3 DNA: TGCGCCAGCAGCTTGTATGCGGGAGGGATCAATGAGCAGTTCTTC. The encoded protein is CASSLYAGGINEQFF.

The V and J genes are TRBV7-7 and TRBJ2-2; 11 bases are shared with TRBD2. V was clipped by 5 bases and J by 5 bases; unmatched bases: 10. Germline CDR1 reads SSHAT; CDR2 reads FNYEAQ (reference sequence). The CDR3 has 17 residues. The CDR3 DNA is TGTGCCAGCAGCGCCTCGCCGGGACTAGCGGTGACCGGGGAGCTGTTTTTT. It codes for CASSASPGLAVTGELFF.

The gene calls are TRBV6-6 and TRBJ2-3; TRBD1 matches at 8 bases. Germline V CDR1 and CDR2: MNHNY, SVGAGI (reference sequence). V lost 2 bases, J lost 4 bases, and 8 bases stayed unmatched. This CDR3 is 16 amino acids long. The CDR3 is CASSYGDRGGADTQYF. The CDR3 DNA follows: TGTGCCAGCAGTTACGGAGACAGGGGTGGTGCAGATACGCAGTATTTT.

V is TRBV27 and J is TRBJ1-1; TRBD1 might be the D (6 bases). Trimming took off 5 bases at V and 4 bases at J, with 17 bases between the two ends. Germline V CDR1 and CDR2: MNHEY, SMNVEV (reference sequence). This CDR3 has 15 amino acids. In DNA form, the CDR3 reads TGTGCCAGCAGTCCCCCGGACAGAATCTTCACTGAAGCTTTCTTT. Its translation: CASSPPDRIFTEAFF.